This TCR beta chain comes out of a study of Graves' ophthalmopathy and Graves' hyperthyroidism. V trimming: 5 bases; J trimming: 3 bases; junction bases outside the gene matches: 16. The CDR3 loop spans 17 amino acids. CDR1 SNHLY and CDR2 FYNNEI come from the germline V gene. TCR beta CDR3 amplification used RNA transcripts. An initial RT-PCR round employing HTBI primers preceded a second-round multiplex PCR. One entry per CDR3 protein, called by TCRdb with MiXCR from the multiplex PCR reads. The data show some 750,000 distinct CDR3 sequences, with 35% to 50% seen just once and 44% held by the top ten.

The sequencing sample was made of peripheral blood. The rearrangement uses TRBV2 and TRBJ2-7; TRBD2 matches at 7 bases. The clonotype originates from an adult man with Graves' ophthalmopathy. Written as DNA, the CDR3 is TGTGCCAGCAGTTTATTTGCCCAGGGCGGGGGATTCTACGAGCAGTACTTC. Its protein product is CASSLFAQGGGFYEQYF. The full variable domain, its missing parts supplied by reference TRBV2 and TRBJ2-7, is EPEVTQTPSHQVTQMGQEVILRCVPISNHLYFYWYRQILGQKVEFLVSFYNNEISEKSEIFDDQFSVERPDGSNFTLKIRSTKLEDSAMYFCASSLFAQGGGFYEQYFGPGTRLTVT.